This TCR beta chain was obtained from a study of blood T cell repertoires in COVID-19. As for the study in general: Samples taken during acute and convalescent COVID-19 were collected in the United States, Italy and Spain. T cells, B-cell-depleted T cells, or PBMCs provided the cDNA or gDNA that served as material.

Original processing methods: Amplification of reference gene primers provided the estimated nucleated cell counts. Sequenced by immunoSEQ multiplex PCR; TCRdb stores in-frame clones only, minus some. V and J calls plus clone size are reproduced from that table; the DNA served to infer D and trimming. This table holds about 23,000 clones, 94% found once. Germline V CDR1 and CDR2: SGHVS, FNYEAQ. After removal of 5 bases from V and 7 bases from J, the junction contained 10 bases not matched to a gene. The CDR3 has 17 amino acids. The source material was peripheral blood. The chain combines TRBV7-6 with TRBJ2-1; 14 positions match TRBD2. This TCR was sampled from a woman aged 45-60 years with active COVID-19. CDR3 bases: TGTGCCAGCAGCCCAGGGACTAGCGGGAGTGGTAGGAATGAGCAGTTCTTC. Protein sequence: CASSPGTSGSGRNEQFF.